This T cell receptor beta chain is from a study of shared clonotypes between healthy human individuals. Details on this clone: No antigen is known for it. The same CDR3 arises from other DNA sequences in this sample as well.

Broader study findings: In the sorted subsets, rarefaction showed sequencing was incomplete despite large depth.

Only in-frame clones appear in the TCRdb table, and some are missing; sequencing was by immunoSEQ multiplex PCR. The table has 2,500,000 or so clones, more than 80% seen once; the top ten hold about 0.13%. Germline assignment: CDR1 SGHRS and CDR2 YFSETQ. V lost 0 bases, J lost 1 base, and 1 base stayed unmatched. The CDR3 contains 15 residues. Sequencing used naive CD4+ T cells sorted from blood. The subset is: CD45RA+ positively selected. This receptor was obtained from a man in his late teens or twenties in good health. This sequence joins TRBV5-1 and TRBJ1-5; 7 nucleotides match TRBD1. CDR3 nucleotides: TGCGCCAGCAGCTTGGAGGGACAGAGCAATCAGCCCCAGCATTTT. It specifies CASSLEGQSNQPQHF.